The sequence of this T cell receptor (beta chain) was determined in a study of CD8 T cells in Susac syndrome. This clonotype has a single count. Germline V gives CDR1 MGHRA, CDR2 YSYEKL. The CDR3 spans 13 residues. Trimming took 6 bases from V and 2 from J, leaving 11 bases between them. RNA, at roughly 0.5 to 1 ug, was reverse transcribed with random hexamers. Amplification of TCR beta CDR3 spanned 54 Vbeta and 13 Jbeta via immunoSEQ multiplex PCR. MiXCR, applied by TCRdb to the immunoSEQ multiplex PCR reads, yields one record per CDR3 protein. The sample lists about 430,000 distinct CDR3 sequences, 85% to 90% occurring once. The T cells that were sequenced for TCR beta were CD8+ and CD4+ cells from blood. Included as multiple sclerosis controls were treatment-naive patients who had stable or active relapsing-remitting disease. TEMRA cells were FACS-enriched, with CD8+ and CD4+ T cells isolated negatively.

The J gene is TRBJ2-7, the V gene TRBV4-1; D possibly corresponds to TRBD1 (6 bases). The clonotype originates from a human donor with multiple sclerosis. Sequencing input: CD8+ T cells from PBMCs. The CDR3 sequence is CASSHRVTYEQYF. The CDR3 DNA reads TGCGCCAGCAGTCACAGGGTAACCTACGAGCAGTACTTC.